This TCR beta chain was retrieved from a study of blood T cell repertoires in COVID-19 (dated by TCRdb to 2020 to 2022). Describing the broader study: The collaborator samples originated in the United States, Italy and Spain and spanned the acute and convalescent phases of COVID-19. Nearly every sample came with metadata listing a de-identified subject ID, COVID-19 status, age in years and sex. A freely available public database, intended as a resource for researchers studying the immune response to SARS-CoV-2, is where the repertoires were released. Subjects who had been exposed to COVID-19, were actively infected with it, or had recovered from it provided the deeply sampled blood TCRbeta repertoires that made up the dataset. The material from the prospective study consisted of cDNA or gDNA derived from T cells, B-cell-depleted T cells, or PBMCs. HLA class I and class II types, where available, came from metadata supplied by the sample provider rather than from assay-based typing. The samples were drawn from the first 160 participants of the ongoing ImmuneRACE study and from 1,254 subjects provided by 6 global collaborators.

Concerning this clone: Its antigen is still unknown. No base qualities exist here, and no much larger clone lies one base off it.

Results and caveats for the whole study, not just this receptor: The quantity of clinical and demographic metadata differed by source and by participant and was supplied without curation.

V is pared back by 8 bases and J by 6 bases, with 9 bases lying between the germline termini. The cysteine opens and the phenylalanine closes a CDR3 of 11 amino acids. The retained sequence is limited to the CDR3, 33 bases, with the frame set at the first base. CDR1 SEHNR and CDR2 FQNEAQ are derived from the germline V gene (reference sequence). TCRbeta CDR3 regions were amplified from genomic DNA by means of the immunoSEQ Assay, a bias-controlled multiplex PCR. Concerning the study's data processing: Within the assay, amplification of reference gene primers was used to estimate how many nucleated cells each sample contained. Sequence reads were collapsed and filtered to measure the absolute abundance of every unique TCRbeta CDR3 rearrangement. For each sample, productive Simpson clonality was calculated as the square root of Simpson's diversity index across productive rearrangements. This immuneACCESS table, as held by TCRdb, lists in-frame sequences with V and J called but not all clones. Of the missing ones, under half trace to an unresolved V gene in checked studies; the others have no known cause. The D gene and trimming were derived from the DNA, and the V and J assignments and clone size from that table. In all, the sample holds roughly 180,000 clones, and nearly 80% of those were seen once. The ten largest clonotypes hold 14% of the sample.

Participants in the prospective study were aged roughly 18 to 100 years, lived in 24 United States geographic areas, and enrolled through a virtual design. Cohort assignment in the prospective study relied on participant-reported clinical history from a screening survey and a study questionnaire. A participant counted as exposed if, within 2 weeks of entering the study, that participant had been in contact with someone who had a PCR-confirmed or clinician-diagnosed COVID-19 case. Each participant in the prospective study had whole blood, serum and a nasopharyngeal or oropharyngeal swab collected by mobile phlebotomists. Additional blood draws and questionnaires over an approximately 2-month period could optionally be provided by prospective study participants. Blood samples from the prospective study were shipped frozen or at room temperature prior to DNA extraction.

The clonotype originates from a man aged 60-69 years who had been exposed to COVID-19. The receptor chain draws on TRBV7-9 and TRBJ2-3, with no confident D gene call. The sample consisted of PBMCs or T cells enriched from blood (not recorded which). CDR3 sequence: CASAPGDTQYF. DNA sequence: TGTGCCAGCGCCCCCGGGGATACGCAGTATTTT.